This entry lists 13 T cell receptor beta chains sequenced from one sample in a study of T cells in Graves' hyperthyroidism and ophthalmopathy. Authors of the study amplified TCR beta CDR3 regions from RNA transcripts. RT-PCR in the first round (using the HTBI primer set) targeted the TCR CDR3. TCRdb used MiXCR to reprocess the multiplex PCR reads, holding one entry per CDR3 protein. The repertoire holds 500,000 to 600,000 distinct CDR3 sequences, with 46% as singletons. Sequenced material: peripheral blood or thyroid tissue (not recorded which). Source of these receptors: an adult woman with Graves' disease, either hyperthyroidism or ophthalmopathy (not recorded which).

The CDR3 reads CSVIQANYGYTF. The CDR3 DNA reads as TGCAGCGTTATACAGGCTAACTATGGCTACACCTTC. The rearrangement uses TRBV29-1 and TRBJ1-2, with D maybe TRBD1 (5 bases). The CDR3 consists of 12 residues. Germline values: CDR1 SQVTM, CDR2 ANQGSEA. The V end lost 5 bases, the J end lost 0 bases, and 7 bases lay between the germline ends.

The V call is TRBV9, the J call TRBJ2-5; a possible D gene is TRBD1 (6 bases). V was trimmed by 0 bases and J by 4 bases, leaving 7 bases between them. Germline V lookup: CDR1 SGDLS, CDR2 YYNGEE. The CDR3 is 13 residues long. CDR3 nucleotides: TGTGCCAGCAGCGTAGACAGGGCAGAGACCCAGTACTTC. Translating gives CASSVDRAETQYF.

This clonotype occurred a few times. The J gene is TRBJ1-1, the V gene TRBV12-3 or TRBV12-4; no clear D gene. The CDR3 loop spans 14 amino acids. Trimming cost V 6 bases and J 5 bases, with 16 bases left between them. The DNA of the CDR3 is TGTGCCAGCAGCTCGGGCTGGAGTATGACTGAAGCTTTCTTT. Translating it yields CASSSGWSMTEAFF.

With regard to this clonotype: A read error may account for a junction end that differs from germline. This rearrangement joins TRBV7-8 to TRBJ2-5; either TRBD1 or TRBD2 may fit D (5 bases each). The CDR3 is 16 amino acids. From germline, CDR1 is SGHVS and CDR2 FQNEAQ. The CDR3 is CASSLAGASGQETQYF. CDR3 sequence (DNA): TGCGCCAGCAGCTTGGCCGGGGCTTCGGGGCAAGAGACCCAGTACTTC.

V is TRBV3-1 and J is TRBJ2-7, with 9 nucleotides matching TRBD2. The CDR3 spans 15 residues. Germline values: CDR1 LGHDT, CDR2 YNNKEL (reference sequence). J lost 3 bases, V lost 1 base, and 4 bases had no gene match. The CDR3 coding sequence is TGTGCCAGCAGCCAAGTTCCTAGCGGGGTCTACGAGCAGTACTTC. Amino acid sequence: CASSQVPSGVYEQYF.

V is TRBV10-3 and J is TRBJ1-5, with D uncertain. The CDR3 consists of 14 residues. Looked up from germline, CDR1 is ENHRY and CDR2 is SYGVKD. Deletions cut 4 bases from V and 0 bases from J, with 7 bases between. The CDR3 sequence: CAISAGGSNQPQHF. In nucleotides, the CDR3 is TGTGCCATCAGTGCGGGAGGTAGCAATCAGCCCCAGCATTTT.

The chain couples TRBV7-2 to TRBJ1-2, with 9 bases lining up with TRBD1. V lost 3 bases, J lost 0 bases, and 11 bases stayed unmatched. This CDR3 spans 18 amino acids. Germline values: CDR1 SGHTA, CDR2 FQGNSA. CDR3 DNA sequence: TGTGCCAGCAGCTTCATTGGGACAGGGCCCTTAGCTAACTATGGCTACACCTTC. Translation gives CASSFIGTGPLANYGYTF.

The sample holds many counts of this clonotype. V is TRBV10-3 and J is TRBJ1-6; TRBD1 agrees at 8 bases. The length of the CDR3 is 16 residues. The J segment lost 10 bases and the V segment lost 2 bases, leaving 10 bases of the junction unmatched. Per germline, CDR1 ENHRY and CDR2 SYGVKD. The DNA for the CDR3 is TGTGCCATCAGTGAGGACAGGGGCTTTCAAGGGTCACCCCTCCACTTT. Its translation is CAISEDRGFQGSPLHF.

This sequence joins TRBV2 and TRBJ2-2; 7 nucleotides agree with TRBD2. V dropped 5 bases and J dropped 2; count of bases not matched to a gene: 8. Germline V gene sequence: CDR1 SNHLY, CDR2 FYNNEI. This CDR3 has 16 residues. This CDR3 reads CASSLSGLYNTGELFF. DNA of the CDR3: TGTGCCAGCAGTTTATCGGGACTATATAACACCGGGGAGCTGTTTTTT.

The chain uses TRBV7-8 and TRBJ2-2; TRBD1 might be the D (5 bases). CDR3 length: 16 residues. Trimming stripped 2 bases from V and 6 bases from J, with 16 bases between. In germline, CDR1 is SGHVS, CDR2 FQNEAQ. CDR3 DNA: TGTGCCAGCAGCTTATTTGTTCCTAGGGGTCCCGGGGAGCTGTTTTTT. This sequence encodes CASSLFVPRGPGELFF.

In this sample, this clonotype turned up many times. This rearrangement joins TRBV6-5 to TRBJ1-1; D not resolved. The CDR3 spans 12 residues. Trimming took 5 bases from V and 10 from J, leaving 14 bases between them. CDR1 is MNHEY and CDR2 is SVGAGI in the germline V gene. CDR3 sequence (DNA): TGTGCCAGCAGTCCCTCGACTGAGGGAGCTTTCTTT. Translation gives CASSPSTEGAFF.

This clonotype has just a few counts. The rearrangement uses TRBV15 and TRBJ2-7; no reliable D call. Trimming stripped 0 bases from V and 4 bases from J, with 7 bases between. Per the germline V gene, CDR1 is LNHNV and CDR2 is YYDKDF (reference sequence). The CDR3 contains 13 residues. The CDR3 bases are TGTGCCACCAGCAGAGATGGCGGTTACGAGCAGTACTTC. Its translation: CATSRDGGYEQYF.

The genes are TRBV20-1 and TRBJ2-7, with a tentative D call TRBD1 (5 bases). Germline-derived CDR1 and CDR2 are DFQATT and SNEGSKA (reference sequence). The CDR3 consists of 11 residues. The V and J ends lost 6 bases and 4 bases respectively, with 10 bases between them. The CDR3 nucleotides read TGCAGTGCGCCAACAGGTTACGAGCAGTACTTC. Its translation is CSAPTGYEQYF.